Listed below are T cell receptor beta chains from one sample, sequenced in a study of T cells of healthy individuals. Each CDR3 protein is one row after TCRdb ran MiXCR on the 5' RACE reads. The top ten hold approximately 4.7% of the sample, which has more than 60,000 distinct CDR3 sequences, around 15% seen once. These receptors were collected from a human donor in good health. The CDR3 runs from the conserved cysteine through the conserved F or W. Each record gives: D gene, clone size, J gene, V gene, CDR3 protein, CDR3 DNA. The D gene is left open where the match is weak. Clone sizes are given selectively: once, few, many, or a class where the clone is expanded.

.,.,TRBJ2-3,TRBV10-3,CAINSGADTQYF,TGTGCCATCAACTCGGGAGCAGATACGCAGTATTTT
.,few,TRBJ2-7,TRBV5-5,CASSLAGDSLNKQYF,TGTGCCAGCAGCTTGGCGGGGGACAGCCTGAATAAGCAGTACTTC
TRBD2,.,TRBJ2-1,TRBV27,CASTSGGLFNEQFF,TGTGCCAGCACTAGCGGGGGGCTATTTAATGAGCAGTTCTTC
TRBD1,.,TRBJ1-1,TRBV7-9,CASSFSTGVNTEAFF,TGTGCCAGCAGCTTCTCTACAGGGGTGAACACTGAAGCTTTCTTT
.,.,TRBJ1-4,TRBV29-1,CSVVPGGHGEKLFF,TGCAGCGTTGTACCCGGCGGGCATGGTGAAAAACTGTTTTTT
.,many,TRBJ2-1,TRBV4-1,CATKSQGRDEQFF,TGCGCCACCAAGTCACAGGGGAGGGATGAGCAGTTCTTC
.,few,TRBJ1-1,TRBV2,CASSEGYDTEAFF,TGTGCCAGCAGTGAAGGGTACGACACTGAAGCTTTCTTT
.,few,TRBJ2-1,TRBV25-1,CASSADEQFF,TGTGCCAGCAGTGCGGATGAGCAGTTCTTC
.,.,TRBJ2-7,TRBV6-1,CASSNSPGFEQYF,TGTGCCAGCAGTAACTCCCCAGGGTTCGAGCAGTACTTC
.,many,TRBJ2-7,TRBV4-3,CASSQEVREQYF,TGCGCCAGCAGCCAAGAAGTACGCGAGCAGTACTTC
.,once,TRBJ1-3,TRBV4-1,CASSQLPQGSSGNTIYF,TGCGCCAGCAGCCAGCTACCCCAGGGGAGCTCTGGAAACACCATATATTTT
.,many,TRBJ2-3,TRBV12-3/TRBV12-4,CASSPPSYRPDTQYF,TGTGCCAGCAGCCCCCCCTCGTATCGCCCCGATACGCAGTATTTT
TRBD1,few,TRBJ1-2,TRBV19,CASSTKTGALNYGYTF,TGTGCCAGTAGCACCAAGACAGGGGCCCTTAACTATGGCTACACCTTC
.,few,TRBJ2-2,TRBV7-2,CASSLGGAKTGELFF,TGTGCCAGCAGCTTGGGGGGGGCAAAAACCGGGGAGCTGTTTTTT
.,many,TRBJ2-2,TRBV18,CASSIREKNTGELFF,TGTGCCAGCTCAATCAGGGAGAAGAACACCGGGGAGCTGTTTTTT
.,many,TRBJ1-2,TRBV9,CASSVNSQYGYTF,TGTGCCAGCAGCGTAAACAGCCAATATGGCTACACCTTC
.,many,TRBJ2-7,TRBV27,CASSLRQEPLYEQYF,TGTGCCAGCAGTTTAAGACAGGAGCCGCTCTACGAGCAGTACTTC
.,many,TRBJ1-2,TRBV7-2,CASSSNNRAYGYTF,TGTGCCAGCAGCTCGAATAACAGGGCATATGGCTACACCTTC
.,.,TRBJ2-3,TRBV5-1,CASSLALSADTQYF,TGCGCCAGCAGCTTGGCCCTTTCGGCAGATACGCAGTATTTT
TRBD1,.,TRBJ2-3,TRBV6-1,CASSLRGLDTQYF,TGTGCCAGCAGTCTCAGGGGGCTGGATACGCAGTATTTT
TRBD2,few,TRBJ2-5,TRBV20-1,CSARAPSGRSGETQYF,TGCAGTGCTAGAGCACCTAGCGGGAGATCGGGTGAGACCCAGTACTTC
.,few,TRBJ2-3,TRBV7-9,CASRTELPPTDTQYF,TGTGCCAGCAGAACCGAATTACCTCCCACAGATACGCAGTATTTT
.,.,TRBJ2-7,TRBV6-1,CASSAWSGEQYF,TGTGCCAGCAGCGCCTGGAGCGGCGAGCAGTACTTC
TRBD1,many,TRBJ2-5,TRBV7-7,CASSDRGRETQYF,TGTGCTAGCAGTGACAGGGGACGAGAGACCCAGTACTTC
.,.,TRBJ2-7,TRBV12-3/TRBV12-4,CASSRNVYEQYF,TGTGCCAGCAGCCGGAACGTCTACGAGCAGTACTTC
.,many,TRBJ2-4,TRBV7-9,CASSSDLHLNIQYF,TGTGCCAGCAGCTCGGACCTGCACCTAAACATTCAGTACTTC
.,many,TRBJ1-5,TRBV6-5,CASSYSRNSNQPQHF,TGTGCCAGCAGTTACTCCCGGAATAGCAATCAGCCCCAGCATTTT
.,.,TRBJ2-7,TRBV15,CATSRDLDAGEQYF,TGTGCCACCAGCAGAGATCTCGACGCGGGGGAGCAGTACTTC
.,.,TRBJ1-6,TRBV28,CASRPTVNSYNSPLHF,TGTGCCAGCAGACCGACAGTGAACTCCTATAATTCACCCCTCCACTTT
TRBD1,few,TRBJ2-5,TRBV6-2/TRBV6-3,CASGKQGRRQETQYF,TGTGCCAGCGGCAAACAGGGGCGCCGGCAAGAGACCCAGTACTTC
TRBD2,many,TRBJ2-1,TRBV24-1,CATSDSTSGDYNEQFF,TGTGCCACCAGTGACTCGACTAGCGGAGACTACAATGAGCAGTTCTTC
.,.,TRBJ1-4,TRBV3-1,CASSPTSTNEKLFF,TGTGCCAGCAGCCCGACGTCAACTAATGAAAAACTGTTTTTT
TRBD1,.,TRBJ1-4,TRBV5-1,CASSLRQGGTNEKLFF,TGCGCCAGCAGCTTACGACAGGGTGGGACTAATGAAAAACTGTTTTTT
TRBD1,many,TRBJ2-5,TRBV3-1,CASSRGTGWQETQYF,TGTGCCAGCAGCCGCGGGACAGGGTGGCAAGAGACCCAGTACTTC
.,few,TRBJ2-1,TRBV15,CATSRDRSVLGQFF,TGTGCCACCAGCAGAGATCGGTCTGTCCTGGGGCAGTTCTTC
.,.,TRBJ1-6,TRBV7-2,CASSLDFSLPNSPLHF,TGTGCCAGCAGCTTAGACTTTTCCCTTCCTAATTCACCCCTCCACTTT
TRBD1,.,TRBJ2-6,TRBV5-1,CASVSQGVGSGANVLTF,TGCGCCAGCGTATCACAGGGGGTAGGCTCTGGGGCCAACGTCCTGACTTTC
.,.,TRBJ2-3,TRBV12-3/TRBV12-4,CASSLLISRGTQYF,TGTGCCAGCAGTTTATTGATCAGCCGGGGTACGCAGTATTTT
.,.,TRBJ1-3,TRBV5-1,CASSWGRTGGSGNTIYF,TGCGCCAGCAGCTGGGGCCGGACTGGGGGCTCTGGAAACACCATATATTTT
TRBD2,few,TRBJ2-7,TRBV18,CASGRRGGGDYEQYF,TGTGCCAGCGGCCGGCGGGGCGGGGGTGACTACGAGCAGTACTTC
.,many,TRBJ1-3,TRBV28,CASSMTNSGNTIYF,TGTGCCAGCAGTATGACAAACTCTGGAAACACCATATATTTT
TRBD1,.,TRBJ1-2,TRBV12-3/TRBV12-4,CASSSLTGGRGYTF,TGTGCCAGCAGTTCCCTGACAGGGGGCCGGGGCTACACCTTC
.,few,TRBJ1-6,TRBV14,CASSQDPPRNNSPLHF,TGTGCCAGCAGCCAAGATCCGCCCAGGAATAATTCACCCCTCCACTTT
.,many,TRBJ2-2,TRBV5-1,CASSLELPGPPNTGELFF,TGCGCCAGCAGCTTGGAACTCCCGGGACCGCCGAACACCGGGGAGCTGTTTTTT
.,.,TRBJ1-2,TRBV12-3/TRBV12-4,CASSPQDYGYTF,TGTGCCAGCAGCCCCCAGGATTATGGCTACACCTTC
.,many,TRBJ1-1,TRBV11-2,CASSSPDRMNTEAFF,TGTGCCAGCAGCTCACCGGACAGAATGAACACTGAAGCTTTCTTT
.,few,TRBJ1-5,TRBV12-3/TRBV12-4,CASTKLGENQPQHF,TGTGCCAGCACCAAGCTTGGGGAGAATCAGCCCCAGCATTTT
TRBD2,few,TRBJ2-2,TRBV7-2,CASSLVGGGTGELFF,TGTGCCAGCAGCTTAGTTGGGGGGGGCACCGGGGAGCTGTTTTTT
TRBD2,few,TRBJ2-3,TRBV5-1,CASSATSGSKDTQYF,TGCGCCAGCAGCGCGACTAGCGGGAGTAAGGATACGCAGTATTTT
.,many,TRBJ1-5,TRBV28,CATHSTNQPQHF,TGTGCCACCCACAGCACTAATCAGCCCCAGCATTTT
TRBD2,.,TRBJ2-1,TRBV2,CAGQAGGPQFF,TGTGCCGGACAAGCGGGGGGGCCTCAGTTCTTC
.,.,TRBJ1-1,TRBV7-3,CASSLMGFTEAFF,TGTGCCAGCAGCTTAATGGGGTTCACTGAAGCTTTCTTT